This entry features one TCR beta chain sequence. This record comes from a study of control samples from healthy donors and cancer patients. Some clones are missing from TCRdb's copy, which holds only in-frame ones; the method was immunoSEQ multiplex PCR. Here the sample spans 170,000 or so clones, 85% to 95% being singletons. V was pared by 4 bases and J by 6 bases, with 13 bases between. CDR3 length equals 12 residues. Per the germline V gene, CDR1 is SQVTM and CDR2 is ANQGSEA. The TCR comes from a middle-aged woman in good health. Sequencing was performed on blood. The rearrangement links TRBV29-1 to TRBJ2-7, with D uncertain. The CDR3 region is CSVATSMAEQYF. The DNA of the CDR3 is TGCAGCGTTGCGACCTCTATGGCCGAGCAGTACTTC.